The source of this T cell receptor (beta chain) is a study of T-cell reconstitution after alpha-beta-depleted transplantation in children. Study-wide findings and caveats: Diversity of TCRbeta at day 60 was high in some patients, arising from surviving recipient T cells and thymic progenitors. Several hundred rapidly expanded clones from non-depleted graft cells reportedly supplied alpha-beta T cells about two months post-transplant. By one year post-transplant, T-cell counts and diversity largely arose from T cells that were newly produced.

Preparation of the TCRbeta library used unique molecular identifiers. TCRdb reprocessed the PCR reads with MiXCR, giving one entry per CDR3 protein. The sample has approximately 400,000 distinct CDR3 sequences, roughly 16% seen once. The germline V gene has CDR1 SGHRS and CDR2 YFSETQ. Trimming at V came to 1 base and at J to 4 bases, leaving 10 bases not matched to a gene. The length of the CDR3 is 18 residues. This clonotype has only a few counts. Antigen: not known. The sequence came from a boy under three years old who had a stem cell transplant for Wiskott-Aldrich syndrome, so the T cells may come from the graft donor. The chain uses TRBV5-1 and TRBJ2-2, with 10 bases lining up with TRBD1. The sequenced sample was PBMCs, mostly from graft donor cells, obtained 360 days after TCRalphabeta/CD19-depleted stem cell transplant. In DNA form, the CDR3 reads TGCGCCAGCAGCTTGCCGACAGGGGGCTTCCCCTCCACCGGGGAGCTGTTTTTT. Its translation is CASSLPTGGFPSTGELFF.